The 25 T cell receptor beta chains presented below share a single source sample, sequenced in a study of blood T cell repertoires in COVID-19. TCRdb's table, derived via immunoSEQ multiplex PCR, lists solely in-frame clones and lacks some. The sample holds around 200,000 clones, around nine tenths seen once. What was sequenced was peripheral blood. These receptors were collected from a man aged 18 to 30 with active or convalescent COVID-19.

CDR3 sequence reads: CASSEAGTGQDTQYF. The CDR3 region has the DNA TGTGCCAGCAGTGAAGCAGGGACAGGTCAAGATACGCAGTATTTT. The V gene is TRBV2, the J gene TRBJ2-3, with TRBD1 identical over 8 bases. In germline, CDR1 is SNHLY, CDR2 FYNNEI. J lost 5 bases, V lost 0 bases, and 4 bases had no gene match. The CDR3 extends over 15 amino acids. Using reference TRBV2 and TRBJ2-3 for the parts outside the CDR3, the full variable domain is EPEVTQTPSHQVTQMGQEVILRCVPISNHLYFYWYRQILGQKVEFLVSFYNNEISEKSEIFDDQFSVERPDGSNFTLKIRSTKLEDSAMYFCASSEAGTGQDTQYFGPGTRLTVL.

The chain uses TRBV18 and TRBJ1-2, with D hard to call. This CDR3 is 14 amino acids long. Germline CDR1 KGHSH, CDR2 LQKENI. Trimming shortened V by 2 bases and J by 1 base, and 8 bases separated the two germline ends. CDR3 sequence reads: CASSPERNNYGYTF. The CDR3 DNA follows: TGTGCCAGCTCACCAGAGAGAAATAACTATGGCTACACCTTC.

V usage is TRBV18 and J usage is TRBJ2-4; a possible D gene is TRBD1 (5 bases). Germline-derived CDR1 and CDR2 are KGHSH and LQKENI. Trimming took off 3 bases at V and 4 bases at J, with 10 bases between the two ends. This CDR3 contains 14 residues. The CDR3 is CASSPPGSKNIQYF. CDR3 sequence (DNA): TGTGCCAGCTCACCTCCAGGGTCAAAAAACATTCAGTACTTC.

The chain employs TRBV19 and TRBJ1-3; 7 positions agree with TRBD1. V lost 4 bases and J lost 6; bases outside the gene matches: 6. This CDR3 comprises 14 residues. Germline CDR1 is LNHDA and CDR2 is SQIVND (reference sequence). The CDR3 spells CASSSLTGSNTIYF. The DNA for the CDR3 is TGTGCCAGTAGTAGTCTGACAGGGTCAAACACCATATATTTT.

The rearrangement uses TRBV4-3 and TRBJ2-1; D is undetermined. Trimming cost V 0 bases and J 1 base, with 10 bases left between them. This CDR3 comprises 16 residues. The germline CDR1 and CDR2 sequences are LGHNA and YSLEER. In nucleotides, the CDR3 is TGCGCCAGCAGCCAAGATAGTAGCCCATCCTACAATGAGCAGTTCTTC. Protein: CASSQDSSPSYNEQFF.

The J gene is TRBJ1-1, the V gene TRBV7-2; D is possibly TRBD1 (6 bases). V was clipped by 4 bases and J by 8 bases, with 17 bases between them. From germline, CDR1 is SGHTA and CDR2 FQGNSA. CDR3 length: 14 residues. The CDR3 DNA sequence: TGTGCCAGCAGCTCCTTCGATCTCGGGACAGAAGCTTTCTTT. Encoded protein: CASSSFDLGTEAFF.

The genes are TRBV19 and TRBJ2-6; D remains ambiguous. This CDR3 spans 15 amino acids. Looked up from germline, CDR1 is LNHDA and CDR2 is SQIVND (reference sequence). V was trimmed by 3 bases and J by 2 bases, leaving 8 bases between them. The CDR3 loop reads CASSMTGAGANVLTF. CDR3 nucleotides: TGTGCCAGTAGTATGACCGGAGCTGGGGCCAACGTCCTGACTTTC.

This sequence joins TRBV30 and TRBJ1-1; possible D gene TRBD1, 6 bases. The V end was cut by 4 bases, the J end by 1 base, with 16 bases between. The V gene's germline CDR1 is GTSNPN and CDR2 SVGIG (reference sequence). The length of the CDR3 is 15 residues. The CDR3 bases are TGTGCCTGGACCCAACTGACAGGTGGGAACACTGAAGCTTTCTTT. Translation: CAWTQLTGGNTEAFF.

The CDR3 sequence: CASSLAPGGGGYTF. CDR3 nucleotide sequence: TGCGCCAGCAGCTTGGCCCCAGGGGGCGGTGGCTACACCTTC. V gene TRBV5-1 combines with J gene TRBJ1-2, with 8 bases fitting TRBD1. The CDR3 length is 14 residues. Germline lookup yields CDR1 SGHRS and CDR2 YFSETQ. V lost 0 bases to trimming and J lost 7 bases; unmatched junction nucleotides: 5.

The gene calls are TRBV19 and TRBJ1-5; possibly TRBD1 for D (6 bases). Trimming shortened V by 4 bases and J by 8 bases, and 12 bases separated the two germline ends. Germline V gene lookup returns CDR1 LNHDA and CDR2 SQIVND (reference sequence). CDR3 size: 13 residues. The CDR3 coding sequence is TGTGCCAGTAGTACAGGGGATATCGAGCCCCAGCATTTT. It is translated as CASSTGDIEPQHF.

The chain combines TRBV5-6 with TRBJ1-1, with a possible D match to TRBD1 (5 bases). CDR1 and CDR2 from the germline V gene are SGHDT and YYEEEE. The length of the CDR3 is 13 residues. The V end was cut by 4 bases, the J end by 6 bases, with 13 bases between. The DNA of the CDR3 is TGTGCCAGCAGCAAGACGGCCAGGGCTGAAGCTTTCTTT. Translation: CASSKTARAEAFF.

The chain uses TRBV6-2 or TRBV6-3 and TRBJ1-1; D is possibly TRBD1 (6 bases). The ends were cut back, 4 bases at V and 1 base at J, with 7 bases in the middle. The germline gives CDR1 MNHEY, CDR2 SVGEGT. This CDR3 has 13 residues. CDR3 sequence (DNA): TGTGCCAGCAGTTTACAGGGGAACACTGAAGCTTTCTTT. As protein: CASSLQGNTEAFF.

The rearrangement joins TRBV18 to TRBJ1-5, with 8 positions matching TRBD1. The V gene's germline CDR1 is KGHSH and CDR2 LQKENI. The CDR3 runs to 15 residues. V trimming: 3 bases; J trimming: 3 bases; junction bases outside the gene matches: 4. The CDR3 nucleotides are TGTGCCAGCTCACCGGAGACAGGGGCCAATCAGCCCCAGCATTTT. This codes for CASSPETGANQPQHF.

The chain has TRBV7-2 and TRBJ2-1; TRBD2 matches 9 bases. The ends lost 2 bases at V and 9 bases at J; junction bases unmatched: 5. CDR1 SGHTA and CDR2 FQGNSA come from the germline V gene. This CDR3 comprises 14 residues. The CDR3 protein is CASSLQAGGSEQFF. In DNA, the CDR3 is TGTGCCAGCAGCTTACAAGCGGGAGGTTCTGAGCAGTTCTTC.

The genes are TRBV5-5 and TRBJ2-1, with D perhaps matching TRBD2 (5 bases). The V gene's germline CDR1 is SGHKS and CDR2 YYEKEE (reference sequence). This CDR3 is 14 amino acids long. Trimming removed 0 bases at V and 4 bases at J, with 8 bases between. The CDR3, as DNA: TGTGCCAGCAGCTTGGGACTAACGTACAATGAGCAGTTCTTC. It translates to CASSLGLTYNEQFF.

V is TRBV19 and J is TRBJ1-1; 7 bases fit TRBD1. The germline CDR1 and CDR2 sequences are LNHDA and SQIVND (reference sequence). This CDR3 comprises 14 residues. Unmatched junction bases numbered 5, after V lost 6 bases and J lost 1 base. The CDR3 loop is CASRMGQQNTEAFF. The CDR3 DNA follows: TGTGCCAGTAGGATGGGACAGCAGAACACTGAAGCTTTCTTT.

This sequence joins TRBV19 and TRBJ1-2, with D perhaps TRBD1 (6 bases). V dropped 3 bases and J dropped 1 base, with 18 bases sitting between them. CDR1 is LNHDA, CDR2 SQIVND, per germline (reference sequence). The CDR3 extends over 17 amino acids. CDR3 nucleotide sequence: TGTGCCAGTAGTATGTACGGAGGGGGGGCCGATAACTATGGCTACACCTTC. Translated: CASSMYGGGADNYGYTF.

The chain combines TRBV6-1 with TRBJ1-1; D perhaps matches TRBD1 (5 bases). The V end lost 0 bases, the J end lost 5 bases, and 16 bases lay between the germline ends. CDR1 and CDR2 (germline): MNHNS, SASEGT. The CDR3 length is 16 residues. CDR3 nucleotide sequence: TGTGCCAGCAGTGAAGCGGTGGGACTTAGTCGGACTGAAGCTTTCTTT. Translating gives CASSEAVGLSRTEAFF.

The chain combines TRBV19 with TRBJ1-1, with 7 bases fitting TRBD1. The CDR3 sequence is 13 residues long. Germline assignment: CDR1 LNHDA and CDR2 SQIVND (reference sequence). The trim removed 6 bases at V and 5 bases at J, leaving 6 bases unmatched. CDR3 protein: CASSTGAWTEAFF. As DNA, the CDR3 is TGTGCCAGTAGCACAGGGGCTTGGACTGAAGCTTTCTTT.

The CDR3 sequence: CASSQVPLYEQFF. CDR3 coding DNA: TGTGCCAGCAGCCAAGTTCCCCTGTATGAGCAGTTCTTC. The V call is TRBV14, the J call TRBJ2-1; D is ambiguous. CDR3 length equals 13 residues. V lost 1 base and J 8 bases, leaving 9 bases between the germline ends. Germline CDR1 reads SGHDN; CDR2 reads FVKESK.

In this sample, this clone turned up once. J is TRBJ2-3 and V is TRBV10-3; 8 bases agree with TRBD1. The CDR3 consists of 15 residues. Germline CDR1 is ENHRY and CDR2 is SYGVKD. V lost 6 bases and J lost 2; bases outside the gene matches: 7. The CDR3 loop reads CAIRLDREATDTQYF. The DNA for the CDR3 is TGTGCCATCAGATTGGACAGGGAAGCCACAGATACGCAGTATTTT.

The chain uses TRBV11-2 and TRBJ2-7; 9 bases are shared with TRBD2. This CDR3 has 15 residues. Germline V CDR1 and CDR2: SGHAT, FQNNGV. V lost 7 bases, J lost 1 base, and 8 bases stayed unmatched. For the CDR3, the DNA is TGTGCCAGCACCCTTTCTAGCGGGATATCCTACGAGCAGTACTTC. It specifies CASTLSSGISYEQYF.

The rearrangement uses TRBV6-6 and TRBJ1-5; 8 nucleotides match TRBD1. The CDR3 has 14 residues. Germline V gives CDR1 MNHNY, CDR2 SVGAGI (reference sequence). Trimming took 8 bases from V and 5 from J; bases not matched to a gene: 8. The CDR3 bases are TGTGCCAGCGGGTTTGGACAGGGCGATCAGCCCCAGCATTTT. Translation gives CASGFGQGDQPQHF.

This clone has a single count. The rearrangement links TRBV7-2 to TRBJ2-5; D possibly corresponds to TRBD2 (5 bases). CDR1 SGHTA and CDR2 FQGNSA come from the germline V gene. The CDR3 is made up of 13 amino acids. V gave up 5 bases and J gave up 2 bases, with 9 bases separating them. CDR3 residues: CASSRGLQETQYF. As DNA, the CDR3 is TGTGCCAGCAGCCGCGGGCTACAAGAGACCCAGTACTTC.

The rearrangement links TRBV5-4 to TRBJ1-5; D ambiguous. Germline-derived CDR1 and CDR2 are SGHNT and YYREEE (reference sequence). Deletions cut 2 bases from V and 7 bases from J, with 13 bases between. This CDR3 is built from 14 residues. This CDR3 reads CASSFGGMRQPQHF. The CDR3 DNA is TGTGCCAGCAGCTTCGGAGGGATGAGGCAGCCCCAGCATTTT.